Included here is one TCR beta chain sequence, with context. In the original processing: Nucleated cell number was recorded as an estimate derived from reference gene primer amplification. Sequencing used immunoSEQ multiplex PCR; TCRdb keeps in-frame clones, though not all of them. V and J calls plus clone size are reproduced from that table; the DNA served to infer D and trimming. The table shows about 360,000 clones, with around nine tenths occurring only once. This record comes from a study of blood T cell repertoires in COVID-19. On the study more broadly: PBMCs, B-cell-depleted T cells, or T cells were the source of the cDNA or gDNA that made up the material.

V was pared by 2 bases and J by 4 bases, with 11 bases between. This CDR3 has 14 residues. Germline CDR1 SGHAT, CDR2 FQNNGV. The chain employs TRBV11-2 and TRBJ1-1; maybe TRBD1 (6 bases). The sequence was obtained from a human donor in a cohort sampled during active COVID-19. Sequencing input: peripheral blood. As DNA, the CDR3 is TGTGCCAGCAGCTTAAACAGGGTTGGCACTGAAGCTTTCTTT. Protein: CASSLNRVGTEAFF. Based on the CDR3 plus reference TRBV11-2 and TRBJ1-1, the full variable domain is EAGVAQSPRYKIIEKRQSVAFWCNPISGHATLYWYQQILGQGPKLLIQFQNNGVVDDSQLPKDRFSAERLKGVDSTLKIQPAKLEDSAVYLCASSLNRVGTEAFFGQGTRLTVV.